This T cell receptor (beta chain) originates from a study of cytomegalovirus exposure and HLA in healthy donors. Overall study context: Unique TCR beta sequences numbering approximately 100 million came from approximately 180 million T cells in an earlier analysis. Notes on the study in general: With later analysis, a missense DCLRE1C variant became linked to TCR beta V- and J-gene trimming. DRB1 had the most TCR associations and HLA-C the fewest, a later analysis found, with rates varying by HLA locus. Reports indicate that TCR beta sequences accurately predicted the HLA-A and HLA-B alleles of most subjects.

The CDR3 is 12 amino acids. Germline V CDR1 and CDR2: GTSNPN, SVGIG (reference sequence). Primers: 60 Vbeta forward and 13 Jbeta reverse. Repertoires were generated with immunoSEQ multiplex PCR, while TCRdb's copy carries only in-frame clones and drops some. The data hold around 120,000 clones, with around 84% observed a single time. This clone was observed a handful of times. As yet, its antigen is unknown. The sample was PBMCs. This clonotype was obtained from a middle-aged man in good health and CMV-seronegative. V is TRBV30 and J is TRBJ2-5, with D perhaps TRBD1 (5 bases). The J call may be incorrect, as the DNA end agrees better with TRBJ2-7. CDR3 sequence reads: CAWSQTAYEQYF. The DNA of the CDR3 is TGTGCCTGGAGTCAGACAGCTTACGAGCAGTACTTC.